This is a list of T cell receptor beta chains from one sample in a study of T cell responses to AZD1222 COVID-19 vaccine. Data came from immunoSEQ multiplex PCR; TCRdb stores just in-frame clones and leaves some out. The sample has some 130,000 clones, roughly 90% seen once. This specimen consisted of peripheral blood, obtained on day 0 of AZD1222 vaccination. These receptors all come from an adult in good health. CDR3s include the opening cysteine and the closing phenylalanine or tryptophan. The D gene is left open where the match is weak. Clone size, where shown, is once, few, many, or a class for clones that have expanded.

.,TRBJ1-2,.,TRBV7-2,CASSLVAENYGYTF,TGTGCCAGCAGCTTAGTGGCGGAAAACTATGGCTACACCTTC
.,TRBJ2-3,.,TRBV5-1,CASSLGGGWTDTQYF,TGCGCCAGCAGCTTGGGCGGCGGGTGGACAGATACGCAGTATTTT
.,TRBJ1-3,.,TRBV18,CASSWGNTIYF,TGTGCCAGCTCATGGGGAAACACCATATATTTT
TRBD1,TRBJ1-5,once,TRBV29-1,CSGQVGNQPQHF,TGCAGTGGACAGGTAGGCAATCAGCCCCAGCATTTT
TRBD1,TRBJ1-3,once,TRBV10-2,CASSILGQGAGNTIYF,TGCGCCAGCAGTATACTGGGACAGGGGGCTGGAAACACCATATATTTT
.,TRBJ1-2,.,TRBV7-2,CASSSGQRQDYTF,TGTGCCAGCAGCTCCGGACAGCGTCAGGACTACACCTTC
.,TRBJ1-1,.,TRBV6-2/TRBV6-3,CASSSDLWNTEAFF,TGTGCCAGCAGTAGCGACCTATGGAACACTGAAGCTTTCTTT
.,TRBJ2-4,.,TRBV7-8,CASSLQGGRDIQYF,TGTGCCAGCAGCTTACAAGGGGGGCGAGACATTCAGTACTTC
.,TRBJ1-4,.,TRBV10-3,CAISESNEKLFF,TGTGCCATCAGTGAGTCGAATGAAAAACTGTTTTTT
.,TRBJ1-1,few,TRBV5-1,CASSYDKVEAFF,TGCGCCAGCAGCTATGACAAGGTTGAAGCTTTCTTT
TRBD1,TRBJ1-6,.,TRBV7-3,CASSLEDRVNSPLHF,TGTGCCAGCAGCTTAGAGGACAGGGTTAATTCACCCCTCCACTTT
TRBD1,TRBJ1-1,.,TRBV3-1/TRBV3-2,CASSQGTGVAEAFF,TGTGCCAGCAGCCAAGGGACAGGGGTTGCAGAAGCTTTCTTT
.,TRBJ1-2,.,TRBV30,CAWSLEGTPRGYTF,TGTGCCTGGAGTTTAGAGGGCACCCCAAGGGGCTACACCTTC
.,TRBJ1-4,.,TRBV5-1,CASSLSPRAVEKLFF,TGCGCCAGCAGCTTGTCTCCCCGGGCAGTTGAAAAACTGTTTTTT
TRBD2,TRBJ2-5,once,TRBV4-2,CASSQATSGGGETQYF,TGTGCCAGCAGCCAGGCAACTAGCGGAGGAGGGGAGACCCAGTACTTC
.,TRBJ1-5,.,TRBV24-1,CATSDTEFNSNQPQHF,TGTGCCACCAGTGATACGGAATTCAATAGCAATCAGCCCCAGCATTTT
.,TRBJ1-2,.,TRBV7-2,CASSTHRAHNYGYTF,TGTGCCAGCAGCACACACAGGGCTCACAACTATGGCTACACCTTC
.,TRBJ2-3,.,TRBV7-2,CASSLAFAGQYTDTQYF,TGTGCCAGCAGCTTAGCTTTCGCAGGACAATACACAGATACGCAGTATTTT
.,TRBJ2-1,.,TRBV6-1,CASSEEMGSAARGVEQFF,TGTGCCAGCAGTGAAGAAATGGGGTCGGCGGCCCGCGGGGTTGAGCAGTTCTTC
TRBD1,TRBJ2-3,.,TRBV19,CASTKDRAGTDTQYF,TGTGCCAGTACTAAGGACAGGGCGGGCACAGATACGCAGTATTTT
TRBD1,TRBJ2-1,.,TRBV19,CASSIRQGPLNEQFF,TGTGCCAGTAGTATCCGACAGGGTCCCCTCAATGAGCAGTTCTTC
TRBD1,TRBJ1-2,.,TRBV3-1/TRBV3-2,CASSQDSGTGYGYTF,TGTGCCAGCAGCCAAGATTCCGGGACAGGCTATGGCTACACCTTC
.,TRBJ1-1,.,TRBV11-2,CASSAGVLGAFF,TGTGCCAGCAGCGCAGGGGTCCTAGGGGCTTTCTTT
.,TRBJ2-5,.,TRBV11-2,CASSLGRGSASYQETQYF,TGTGCCAGCAGCTTAGGTAGGGGATCTGCATCGTACCAAGAGACCCAGTACTTC